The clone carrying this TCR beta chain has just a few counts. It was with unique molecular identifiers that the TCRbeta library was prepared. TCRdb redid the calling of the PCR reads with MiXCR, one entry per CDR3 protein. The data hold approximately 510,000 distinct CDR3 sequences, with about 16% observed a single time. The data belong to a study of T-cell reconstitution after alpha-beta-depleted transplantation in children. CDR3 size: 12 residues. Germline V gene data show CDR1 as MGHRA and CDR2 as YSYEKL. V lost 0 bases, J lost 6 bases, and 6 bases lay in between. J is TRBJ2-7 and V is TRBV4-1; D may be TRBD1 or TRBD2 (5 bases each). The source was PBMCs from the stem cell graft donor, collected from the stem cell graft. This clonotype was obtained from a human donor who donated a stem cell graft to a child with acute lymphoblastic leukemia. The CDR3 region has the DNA TGCGCCAGCAGCCAAGATGGGGGCGAGCAGTACTTC. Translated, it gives CASSQDGGEQYF.